This TCR beta chain was identified in a study of blood T cell repertoires in COVID-19. Original methodology: Using reference gene primer amplification, nucleated cell counts were estimated. TCRdb's table, derived via immunoSEQ multiplex PCR, lists solely in-frame clones and lacks some. V and J calls and clone size are those listed in that table; D and trimming were worked out from the DNA. The sample has 250,000 to 350,000 clones, over 80% seen once; the top ten hold around 9%. V was pared by 3 bases and J by 5 bases, with 13 bases between. Germline V gene data show CDR1 as MNHNS and CDR2 as SASEGT. This CDR3 has 14 residues. Participants were aged about 18 to 100 years from roughly 26 US areas.

The material sequenced was PBMCs or T cells enriched from blood (not recorded which). This receptor was obtained from a woman aged 18-35 years who had recovered from COVID-19. The chain is built from TRBV6-1 and TRBJ1-1; TRBD1 is a possible D gene (5 bases). The CDR3 here is CASSEWGAETEAFF. CDR3 in DNA: TGTGCCAGCAGTGAGTGGGGCGCGGAAACTGAAGCTTTCTTT.